This T cell receptor (beta chain) appears in the sequencing data of a study of cytomegalovirus exposure and HLA in healthy donors. Study outcomes and limitations: Judged likely to be a sequencing artifact was a cluster of highly shared sequence variants. It was only CMV serostatus that was available as immune exposure information.

Details on this clone: Antigen: not known.

Both 60 Vbeta primers and 13 Jbeta primers went into the PCR. Profiled with immunoSEQ multiplex PCR; TCRdb holds only in-frame clones, not every one. The sample records about 100,000 clones, about 80% being singletons. The CDR3 totals 15 residues. CDR1 is SGDLS, CDR2 YYNGEE, per germline. Trimming left V 0 bases short and J 7 bases short, with 14 bases between. This sequence originates from an older woman in good health and CMV-seronegative. The chain combines TRBV9 with TRBJ2-1; maybe TRBD1 (5 bases). Input material: PBMCs. CDR3 bases: TGTGCCAGCAGCGTAGGGCAGGGAATCGGGAATGAGCAGTTCTTC. It is translated as CASSVGQGIGNEQFF. The variable domain in full, with the rest retrieved from reference TRBV9 and TRBJ2-1, is DSGVTQTPKHLITATGQRVTLRCSPRSGDLSVYWYQQSLDQGLQFLIQYYNGEERAKGNILERFSAQQFPDLHSELNLSSLELGDSALYFCASSVGQGIGNEQFFGPGTRLTVL.